This T cell receptor beta chain comes out of a study of CD8 T cells in ankylosing spondylitis. The study's findings and limits: One TCR beta motif, made up of about 8 highly homologous variants, appeared characteristic of ankylosing spondylitis blood.

This clonotype appeared a few times. Its antigen is as yet unknown. TCRdb independently ran MiXCR on the 5' RACE reads; one entry per CDR3 protein. Of 250,000 to 350,000 distinct CDR3 sequences listed, 20% were seen once; the top ten hold 3.5%. The sample consisted of blood, either unsorted or a sorted T cell fraction (not recorded which). The TCR originated in a female donor with ankylosing spondylitis or in good health (not recorded which).

CDR3 sequence reads: CASSKTFGGHGELFF. The DNA of the CDR3 is TGTGCCAGCAGTAAAACCTTTGGCGGGCACGGGGAGCTGTTTTTT. The genes are TRBV6-4 and TRBJ2-2; D is possibly TRBD2 (5 bases). The V and J ends lost 5 bases and 7 bases respectively, with 17 bases between them. The germline V gene encodes CDR1 MRHNA and CDR2 SNTAGT. The CDR3 covers 15 residues.